Described below is a single T cell receptor beta chain sequence and its context. The data stem from a study of blood T cells in healthy people across ages. Primed by a sample-barcoded 5' primer and a J-beta primer mix, a second PCR proceeded for 7 to 11 cycles. Sequencing yielded, for each sample, at least 3 million paired-end reads carrying CDR3. TCRdb reprocessed the 5' RACE reads via MiXCR and lists one record per CDR3 protein. The repertoire holds 800,000 to 950,000 distinct CDR3 sequences, approximately 32% seen once, with 9.5% to 13% in the top ten. The germline V gene encodes CDR1 LNHNV and CDR2 YYDKDF (reference sequence). After removal of 0 bases from V and 1 base from J, the junction contained 8 bases not matched to a gene. The CDR3 covers 18 residues. The donors, aged about 6 to 100, were healthy Caucasians from Russia. Extractions gave at least 5 micrograms of total RNA per sample. These data also formed part of another study, on T cells of mothers and their children.

The source is a middle-aged woman in good health. V gene TRBV15 combines with J gene TRBJ2-2; 7 bases fit TRBD1. The sample was blood. The CDR3 bases are TGTGCCACCAGCAGAGAGGATCGAGACAGGGTGAACACCGGGGAGCTGTTTTTT. Amino acids: CATSREDRDRVNTGELFF.